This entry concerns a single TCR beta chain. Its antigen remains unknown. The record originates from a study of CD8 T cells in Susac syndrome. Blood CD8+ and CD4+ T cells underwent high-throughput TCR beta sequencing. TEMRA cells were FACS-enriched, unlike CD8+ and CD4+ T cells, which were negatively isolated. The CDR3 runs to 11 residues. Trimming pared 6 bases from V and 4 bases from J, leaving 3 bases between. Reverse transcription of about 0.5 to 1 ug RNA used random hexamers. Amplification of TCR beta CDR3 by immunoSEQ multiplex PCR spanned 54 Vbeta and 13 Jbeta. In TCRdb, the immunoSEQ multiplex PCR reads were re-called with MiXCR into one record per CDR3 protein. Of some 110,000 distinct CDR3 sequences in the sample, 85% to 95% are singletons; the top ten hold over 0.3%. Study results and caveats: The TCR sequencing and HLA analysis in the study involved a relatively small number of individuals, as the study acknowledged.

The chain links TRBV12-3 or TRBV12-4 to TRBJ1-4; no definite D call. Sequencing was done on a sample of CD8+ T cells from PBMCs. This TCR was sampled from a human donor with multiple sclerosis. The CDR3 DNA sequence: TGTGCCAGCAGGGATAATGAAAAACTGTTTTTT. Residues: CASRDNEKLFF.